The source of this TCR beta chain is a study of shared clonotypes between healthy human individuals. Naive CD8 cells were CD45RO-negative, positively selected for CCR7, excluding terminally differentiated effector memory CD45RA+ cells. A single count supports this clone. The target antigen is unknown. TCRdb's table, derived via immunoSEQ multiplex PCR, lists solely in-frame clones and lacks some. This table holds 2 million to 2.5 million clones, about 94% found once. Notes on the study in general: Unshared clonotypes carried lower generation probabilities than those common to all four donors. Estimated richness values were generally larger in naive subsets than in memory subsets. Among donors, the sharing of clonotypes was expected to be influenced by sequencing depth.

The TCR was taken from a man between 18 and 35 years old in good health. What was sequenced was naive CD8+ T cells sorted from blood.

The CDR3 sequence: CASSLIRPSGGSGDTQYF. Here the CDR3 DNA reads TGTGCCAGCAGCTTGATACGGCCCAGCGGGGGGTCGGGAGATACGCAGTATTTT. V usage is TRBV5-6 and J usage is TRBJ2-3; 9 bases agree with TRBD2. Germline CDR1 reads SGHDT; CDR2 reads YYEEEE. The CDR3 runs 18 residues. With V trimmed by 1 base and J by 5 bases, 14 bases remained unmatched.